This T cell receptor (beta chain) was observed in a study of cytotoxic CD8 clonotypes in ibrutinib-treated CLL. Study-level information: There were about 10 relapsed/refractory patients and about 15 treatment-naive patients, and around 17 were IGHV unmutated.

Study findings and constraints: Higher clonality was seen at ibrutinib response and a return toward baseline at progression.

Comment on this clone: Its antigen is unidentified.

TCRdb keeps only in-frame clones here, not all; method: immunoSEQ multiplex PCR. The top ten clones hold 35% to 40% of a sample with about 120,000 clones, about 50% of them seen once. J gave up 5 bases and V 3 bases, and 0 bases lay outside the gene matches. The CDR3 length is 12 residues. The germline gives CDR1 MDHEN, CDR2 SYDVKM. This sequence was found in a human donor with chronic lymphocytic leukemia. The chain is built from TRBV28 and TRBJ2-7; 8 bases line up with TRBD1. Material: PBMCs, obtained after 24 months of ibrutinib treatment. The CDR3 loop reads CASSLTGDEQYF. CDR3 coding DNA: TGTGCCAGCAGTTTGACAGGGGACGAGCAGTACTTC.